The 27 T cell receptor beta chains presented below share a single source sample, sequenced in a study of cytomegalovirus exposure and HLA in healthy donors. The PCR employed 60 Vbeta primers together with 13 Jbeta primers. The assay was immunoSEQ multiplex PCR, and TCRdb's table has in-frame clones only and misses some. The sample yields 130,000 or so clones, 70% to 85% seen once. The sample taken for sequencing was PBMCs. Every receptor here comes from a man aged 40-49 years in good health and CMV-seronegative.

The chain links TRBV7-2 to TRBJ2-3; TRBD2 aligns across 9 bases. The CDR3 is 17 amino acids. Germline V gene sequence: CDR1 SGHTA, CDR2 FQGNSA. V lost 2 bases and J lost 5; bases outside the gene matches: 11. CDR3 region: CASSLILSGGFKDTQYF. The CDR3 DNA reads TGTGCCAGCAGCTTAATTTTGAGCGGGGGGTTTAAAGATACGCAGTATTTT.

This clone came up once. The junction does not match germline at one end; this may be a read error. The chain carries TRBV7-9 and TRBJ2-5; no clear D. CDR1 is SEHNR, CDR2 FQNEAQ, per germline (reference sequence). This CDR3 spans 11 amino acids. The chain's CDR3 is CSSSPRETQYF. As DNA, the CDR3 is TGTTCCAGCAGCCCCCGAGAGACCCAGTACTTC.

The chain uses TRBV12-5 and TRBJ2-3; D uncertain. CDR3 size: 13 residues. The germline V gene has CDR1 LGHNT and CDR2 FRNRAP. V gave up 3 bases and J gave up 0 bases, with 4 bases separating them. Here the CDR3 reads CASGFSSTDTQYF. As DNA, the CDR3 is TGTGCTAGTGGTTTCAGTAGCACAGATACGCAGTATTTT.

A remark on this clone: Germline and junction disagree at one end, which may indicate a read error. In the same sample, other DNA sequences code for this CDR3. This sequence joins TRBV7-9 and TRBJ2-1, with D possibly being TRBD2 (6 bases). Looked up from germline, CDR1 is SEHNR and CDR2 is FQNEAQ (reference sequence). The CDR3 extends over 15 amino acids. CDR3 in amino acids: CSSSSSGSSYNEQFF. CDR3 DNA sequence: TGTTCCAGCAGCTCCTCCGGGAGCTCCTACAATGAGCAGTTCTTC.

This clone was seen once. This chain links TRBV10-1 with TRBJ2-7; TRBD1 matches 9 bases. Germline CDR1 is WNHNN and CDR2 is SYGVQD (reference sequence). V was pared by 4 bases and J by 4 bases, with 5 bases of the junction left unmatched. This CDR3 contains 14 residues. CDR3 sequence (DNA): TGCGCCAGCAGTGTTTTTGGACAGGGGTACGAGCAGTACTTC. Translation: CASSVFGQGYEQYF.

This clone was observed a handful of times. V is TRBV18 and J is TRBJ2-3, with TRBD2 matching over 9 bases. The V gene's germline CDR1 is KGHSH and CDR2 LQKENI. The CDR3 has 18 amino acids. V was pared by 0 bases and J by 2 bases, with 9 bases of the junction left unmatched. The CDR3 DNA follows: TGTGCCAGCTCACCACCGGGAGTAGCGGGAGCTGACACAGATACGCAGTATTTT. It specifies CASSPPGVAGADTDTQYF.

This clone has a handful of counts. V and J are TRBV11-2 and TRBJ1-6; 9 nucleotides match TRBD1. The CDR3 has 15 residues. Germline CDR1 SGHAT, CDR2 FQNNGV. The V gene end was trimmed by 2 bases and the J gene end by 9 bases; junction bases not matched to a gene: 5. The CDR3 reads CASSLTGQGTSPLHF. CDR3 DNA sequence: TGTGCCAGCAGCTTAACAGGACAGGGGACTTCACCCCTCCACTTT. The full variable domain, its missing parts supplied by reference TRBV11-2 and TRBJ1-6, is EAGVAQSPRYKIIEKRQSVAFWCNPISGHATLYWYQQILGQGPKLLIQFQNNGVVDDSQLPKDRFSAERLKGVDSTLKIQPAKLEDSAVYLCASSLTGQGTSPLHFGNGTRLTVT.

This sequence joins TRBV5-4 and TRBJ2-3, with TRBD2 matching over 7 bases. CDR3 length equals 18 residues. Trimming cost V 4 bases and J 0 bases; bases outside gene matches: 14. CDR1 SGHNT and CDR2 YYREEE come from the germline V gene (reference sequence). DNA of the CDR3: TGTGCCAGCAGCCACGGTTCGGGGGGTTGGCGGAGCACAGATACGCAGTATTTT. Translated: CASSHGSGGWRSTDTQYF.

This clone was counted a few times. J is TRBJ2-6 and V is TRBV27; 11 bases match TRBD1. The CDR3 has 19 amino acids. From germline, CDR1 is MNHEY and CDR2 SMNVEV (reference sequence). V lost 1 base, J lost 0 bases, and 5 bases stayed unmatched. CDR3 residues: CASSLFPGTGGSGANVLTF. The CDR3 nucleotides read TGTGCCAGCAGTTTATTTCCCGGGACAGGGGGCTCTGGGGCCAACGTCCTGACTTTC.

This clone appeared once. J is TRBJ2-3 and V is TRBV7-9, with 8 bases lining up with TRBD2. The J segment lost 2 bases and the V segment lost 5 bases, leaving 6 bases of the junction unmatched. Per the germline V gene, CDR1 is SEHNR and CDR2 is FQNEAQ (reference sequence). There are 15 residues in the CDR3. The CDR3 sequence: CASSTVAGSTDTQYF. The DNA for the CDR3 is TGTGCCAGCAGCACTGTAGCGGGGTCCACAGATACGCAGTATTTT.

CDR3 amino acids: CASTGTGSTLSYEQYF. In nucleotides, the CDR3 is TGTGCCAGCACAGGGACAGGGTCCACACTTTCCTACGAGCAGTACTTC. The rearrangement links TRBV28 to TRBJ2-7; 9 nucleotides align to TRBD1. The length of the CDR3 is 16 residues. Germline V gives CDR1 MDHEN, CDR2 SYDVKM. With 7 bases clipped from V and 1 base from J, the junction kept 11 bases outside the gene matches.

The V gene is TRBV28, the J gene TRBJ2-7; 10 bases fit TRBD2. Unmatched junction bases numbered 6, after V lost 6 bases and J lost 4 bases. The CDR3 is made up of 14 amino acids. The germline CDR1 and CDR2 sequences are MDHEN and SYDVKM. The DNA of the CDR3 is TGTGCCAGCAGGGCTAGCGGGAGTAGGTACGAGCAGTACTTC. Its translation: CASRASGSRYEQYF.

As for this clone: One end of the junction varies from germline; a read error may be responsible. The chain carries TRBV18 and TRBJ2-5; 8 bases fit TRBD2. Germline V gene sequence: CDR1 KGHSH, CDR2 LQKENI. This CDR3 has 18 amino acids. CDR3 nucleotides: TGTGCCAGCACACCGGGACTAGGTTTGGTGAATATTGGGGAGACCCAGTACTTC. Residues: CASTPGLGLVNIGETQYF.

The chain carries TRBV19 and TRBJ2-5; TRBD2 agrees at 10 bases. CDR1 is LNHDA, CDR2 SQIVND, per germline (reference sequence). J lost 5 bases, V lost 4 bases, and 7 bases had no gene match. CDR3 length equals 15 residues. This chain's CDR3 is CASSTLAGVFETQYF. The CDR3 region has the DNA TGTGCCAGTAGTACCCTAGCGGGAGTCTTTGAGACCCAGTACTTC.

V and J are TRBV30 and TRBJ1-5, with TRBD1 as a possible D gene (5 bases). The ends were cut back, 2 bases at V and 0 bases at J, with 8 bases in the middle. Germline assignment: CDR1 GTSNPN and CDR2 SVGIG (reference sequence). The CDR3 is 14 residues long. This CDR3 is CAWSTDSSNQPQHF. In nucleotides, the CDR3 is TGTGCCTGGAGTACTGACAGTAGCAATCAGCCCCAGCATTTT.

The chain carries TRBV4-1 and TRBJ2-5; a possible D gene is TRBD1 (6 bases). There are 16 residues in the CDR3. CDR1 is MGHRA, CDR2 YSYEKL, per germline. V was clipped by 0 bases and J by 5 bases, with 16 bases between them. This CDR3 reads CASSQEGTGLGETQYF. In DNA form, the CDR3 reads TGCGCCAGCAGCCAAGAAGGAACAGGGTTGGGGGAGACCCAGTACTTC.

CDR3 amino acids: CASSIDVRGGTEAFF. In DNA form, the CDR3 reads TGTGCCAGTAGTATAGATGTACGGGGGGGCACTGAAGCTTTCTTT. This chain links TRBV19 with TRBJ1-1; the D gene is possibly TRBD1 (5 bases). V lost 0 bases, J lost 4 bases, and 12 bases lay in between. Germline CDR1 is LNHDA and CDR2 is SQIVND (reference sequence). The CDR3 runs 15 residues.

J is TRBJ2-7 and V is TRBV5-1; 7 positions agree with TRBD2. CDR3 length: 14 amino acids. Germline assignment: CDR1 SGHRS and CDR2 YFSETQ. V dropped 1 base and J dropped 3; count of bases not matched to a gene: 4. DNA of the CDR3: TGCGCCAGCAGCTTGCGAAGCGGGAACTACGAGCAGTACTTC. Protein sequence: CASSLRSGNYEQYF. The full variable domain, in which reference TRBV5-1 and TRBJ2-7 provide the parts outside the CDR3, is KAGVTQTPRYLIKTRGQQVTLSCSPISGHRSVSWYQQTPGQGLQFLFEYFSETQRNKGNFPGRFSGRQFSNSRSEMNVSTLELGDSALYLCASSLRSGNYEQYFGPGTRLTVT.

About this clone itself: The sample has other DNA sequences that encode this CDR3 too. The CDR3 DNA sequence: TGCGCCAGCAGCATACAGGGGCAACGTCAAGAGACCCAGTACTTC. Translating it yields CASSIQGQRQETQYF. The J gene is TRBJ2-5, the V gene TRBV5-1, with TRBD1 matching over 7 bases. Germline V CDR1 and CDR2: SGHRS, YFSETQ. CDR3 size: 15 residues. V shed 4 bases and J 2 bases; nucleotides not matched to a gene: 8.

The DNA for the CDR3 is TGTGCCAGCAGCTTGCCCCCAGTGATTTCGGGGAGAGAACCCTATGGCTACACCTTC. It yields the protein CASSLPPVISGREPYGYTF. V usage is TRBV5-4 and J usage is TRBJ1-2; D is ambiguous. Germline V gene sequence: CDR1 SGHNT, CDR2 YYREEE (reference sequence). V lost 1 base and J lost 4, with 26 bases in between. The CDR3 runs to 19 residues.

The V call is TRBV7-9, the J call TRBJ1-4; D is possibly TRBD1 (5 bases). The V end was cut by 4 bases, the J end by 7 bases, with 16 bases between. Per germline, CDR1 SEHNR and CDR2 FQNEAQ (reference sequence). This CDR3 comprises 15 residues. In DNA form, the CDR3 reads TGTGCCAGCAGCTCAGCGACAGTTACAGCTGAAAAACTGTTTTTT. Amino acids: CASSSATVTAEKLFF. Full variable domain (outside the CDR3, taken from reference TRBV7-9 and TRBJ1-4): DTGVSQNPRHKITKRGQNVTFRCDPISEHNRLYWYRQTLGQGPEFLTYFQNEAQLEKSRLLSDRFSAERPKGSFSTLEIQRTEQGDSAMYLCASSSATVTAEKLFFGSGTQLSVL.

This chain links TRBV5-6 with TRBJ2-7; D may be TRBD2 (5 bases). Deletions cut 0 bases from V and 6 bases from J, with 13 bases between. Germline V CDR1 and CDR2: SGHDT, YYEEEE. The CDR3 covers 14 residues. Here the CDR3 DNA reads TGTGCCAGCAGCTTGGCTTCTAGCAGCTCCGAGCAGTACTTC. This codes for CASSLASSSSEQYF. Together with reference TRBV5-6 and TRBJ2-7, the CDR3 gives the full variable domain: DAGVTQSPTHLIKTRGQQVTLRCSPKSGHDTVSWYQQALGQGPQFIFQYYEEEERQRGNFPDRFSGHQFPNYSSELNVNALLLGDSALYLCASSLASSSSEQYFGPGTRLTVT.

This chain connects TRBV2 to TRBJ1-6; weak D call: TRBD1 (6 bases). This CDR3 comprises 15 residues. Deletions cut 1 base from V and 7 bases from J, with 11 bases between. The germline V gene has CDR1 SNHLY and CDR2 FYNNEI. CDR3 region: CASSEEGVGNSPLHF. DNA for the CDR3: TGTGCCAGCAGTGAAGAGGGGGTGGGGAATTCACCCCTCCACTTT.

V usage is TRBV28 and J usage is TRBJ2-1; 14 bases match TRBD2. Unmatched junction bases numbered 4, after V lost 6 bases and J lost 6 bases. Germline V gene data show CDR1 as MDHEN and CDR2 as SYDVKM. This CDR3 spans 15 amino acids. The CDR3 DNA sequence: TGTGCCAGCAGCACGACTAGCGGGAGGGCCAATGAGCAGTTCTTC. Amino acids: CASSTTSGRANEQFF.

The chain has TRBV21-1 and TRBJ2-7; the table's D call, TRBD2, was not checked against the DNA. TRBV21-1 is a documented pseudogene. CDR3 length: 15 amino acids. CDR3 amino acids: CASSKGRAAPYEQYF. The CDR3 DNA reads TGTGCCAGCAGCAAAGGTCGCGCGGCGCCCTACGAGCAGTACTTC.

J is TRBJ1-5 and V is TRBV6-5, with TRBD1 matching over 7 bases. Germline V gene sequence: CDR1 MNHEY, CDR2 SVGAGI. The CDR3 spans 15 residues. J gave up 7 bases and V 6 bases, and 12 bases lay outside the gene matches. The CDR3 here is CASSLTGVETQPQHF. The DNA of the CDR3 is TGTGCCAGCAGCCTCACAGGGGTGGAGACGCAGCCCCAGCATTTT.

The J gene is TRBJ2-3, the V gene TRBV7-3, with 8 bases identical to TRBD2. Germline V gives CDR1 SGHTA, CDR2 FQGTGA. The CDR3 length is 16 residues. J lost 6 bases, V lost 5 bases, and 13 bases had no gene match. The CDR3 coding sequence is TGTGCCAGCAGCCCGACAAGAGCGGGGACTAGGGATACGCAGTATTTT. This gives the protein CASSPTRAGTRDTQYF.